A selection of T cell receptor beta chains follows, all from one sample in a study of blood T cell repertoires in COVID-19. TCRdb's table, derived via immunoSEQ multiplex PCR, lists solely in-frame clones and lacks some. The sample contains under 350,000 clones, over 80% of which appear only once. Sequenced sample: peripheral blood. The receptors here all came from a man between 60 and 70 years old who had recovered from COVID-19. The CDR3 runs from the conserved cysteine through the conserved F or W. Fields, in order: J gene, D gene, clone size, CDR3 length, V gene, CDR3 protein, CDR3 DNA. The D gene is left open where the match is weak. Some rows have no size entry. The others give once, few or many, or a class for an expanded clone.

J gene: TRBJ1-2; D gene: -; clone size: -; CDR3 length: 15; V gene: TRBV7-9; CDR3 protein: CASSLAGETGEGLVF; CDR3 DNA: TGTGCCAGCAGCTTAGCGGGAGAGACAGGAGAAGGGTTGGTCTTC
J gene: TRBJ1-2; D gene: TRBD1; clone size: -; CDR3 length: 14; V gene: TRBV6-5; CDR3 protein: CASSSGQGRYGYTF; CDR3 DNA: TGTGCCAGCAGTTCCGGACAGGGGCGCTATGGCTACACCTTC
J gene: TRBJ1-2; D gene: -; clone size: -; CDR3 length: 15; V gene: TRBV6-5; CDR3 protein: CASSRTRAVWYGYTF; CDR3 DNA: TGTGCCAGCAGTAGGACGAGGGCGGTCTGGTATGGCTACACCTTC
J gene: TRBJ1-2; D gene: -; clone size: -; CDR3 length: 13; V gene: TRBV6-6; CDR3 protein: CASSPTGIYGYTF; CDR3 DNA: TGTGCCAGCAGTCCAACAGGGATCTATGGCTACACCTTC
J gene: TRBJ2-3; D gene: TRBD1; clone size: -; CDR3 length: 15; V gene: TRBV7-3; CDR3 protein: CASSLTGQSTDTQYF; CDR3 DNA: TGTGCCAGCAGCTTAACGGGACAGTCCACAGATACGCAGTATTTT
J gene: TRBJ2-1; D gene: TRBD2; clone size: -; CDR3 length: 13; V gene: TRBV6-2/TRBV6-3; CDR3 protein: CASSTSREGEQFF; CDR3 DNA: TGTGCCAGCAGTACCTCCAGGGAGGGTGAGCAGTTCTTC
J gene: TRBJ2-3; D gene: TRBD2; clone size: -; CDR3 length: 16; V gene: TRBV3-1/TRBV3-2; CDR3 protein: CASSQDRTRYTDTQYF; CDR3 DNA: TGTGCCAGCAGCCAAGATCGGACTAGATACACAGATACGCAGTATTTT
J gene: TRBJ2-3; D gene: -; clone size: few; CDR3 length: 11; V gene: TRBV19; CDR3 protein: CASSSLDTQYF; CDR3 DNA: TGTGCCAGTAGCTCGTTAGATACGCAGTATTTT
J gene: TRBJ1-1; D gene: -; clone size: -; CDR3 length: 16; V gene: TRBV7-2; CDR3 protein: CASSLGGGRSNTEAFF; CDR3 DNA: TGTGCCAGCAGCTTAGGGGGGGGCAGATCGAACACTGAAGCTTTCTTT
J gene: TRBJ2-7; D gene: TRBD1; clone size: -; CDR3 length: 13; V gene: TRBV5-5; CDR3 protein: CASRSGQGYEQYF; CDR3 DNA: TGTGCCAGCAGGTCCGGACAGGGCTACGAGCAGTACTTC
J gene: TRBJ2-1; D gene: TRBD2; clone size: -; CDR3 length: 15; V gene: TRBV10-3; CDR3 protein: CAISDGGGLYNEQFF; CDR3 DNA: TGTGCCATCAGTGACGGCGGGGGACTCTACAATGAGCAGTTCTTC
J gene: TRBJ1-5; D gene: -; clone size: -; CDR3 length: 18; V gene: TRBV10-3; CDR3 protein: CAISEPGGGPQGGQPQHF; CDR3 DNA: TGTGCCATCAGTGAGCCTGGAGGCGGACCCCAGGGAGGTCAGCCCCAGCATTTT
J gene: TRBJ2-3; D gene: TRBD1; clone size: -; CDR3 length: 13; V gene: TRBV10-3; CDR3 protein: CAISRGLTDTQYF; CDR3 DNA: TGTGCCATCAGCAGGGGGCTTACAGATACGCAGTATTTT
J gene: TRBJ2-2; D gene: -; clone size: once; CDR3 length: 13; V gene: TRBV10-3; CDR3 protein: CAIKNPPRGELFF; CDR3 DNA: TGTGCCATCAAAAATCCCCCGCGGGGAGAGCTGTTTTTT
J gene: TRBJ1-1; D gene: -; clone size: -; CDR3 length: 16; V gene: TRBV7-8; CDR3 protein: CASSLEGVLTKTEAFF; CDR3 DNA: TGTGCCAGCAGCTTAGAGGGGGTATTAACAAAGACTGAAGCTTTCTTT
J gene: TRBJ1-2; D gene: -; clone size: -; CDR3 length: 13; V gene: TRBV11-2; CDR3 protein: CASSLGPLTGYTF; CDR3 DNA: TGTGCCAGCAGCTTAGGGCCCTTAACTGGCTACACCTTC
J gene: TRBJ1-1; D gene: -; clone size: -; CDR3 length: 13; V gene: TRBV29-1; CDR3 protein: CSVRTSMNTEAFF; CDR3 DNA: TGCAGCGTCCGGACAAGCATGAACACTGAAGCTTTCTTT
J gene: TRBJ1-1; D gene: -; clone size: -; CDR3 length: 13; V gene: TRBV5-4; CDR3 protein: CASSSPGLRAAFF; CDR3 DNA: TGTGCCAGCAGCTCCCCGGGGTTAAGGGCAGCTTTCTTT
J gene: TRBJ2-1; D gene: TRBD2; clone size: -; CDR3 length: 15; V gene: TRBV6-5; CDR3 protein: CASSLSGSSYNEQFF; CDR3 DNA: TGTGCCAGCAGTCTTAGCGGGAGCTCCTACAATGAGCAGTTCTTC
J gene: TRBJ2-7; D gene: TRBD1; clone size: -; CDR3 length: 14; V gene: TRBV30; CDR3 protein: CAWSLGQGKDEQYF; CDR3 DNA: TGTGCCTGGAGTTTAGGACAGGGGAAGGACGAGCAGTACTTC
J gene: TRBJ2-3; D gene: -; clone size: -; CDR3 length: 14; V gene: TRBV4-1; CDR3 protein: CASSQRRLPDTQYF; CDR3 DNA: TGCGCCAGCAGCCAACGCAGGTTGCCAGATACGCAGTATTTT
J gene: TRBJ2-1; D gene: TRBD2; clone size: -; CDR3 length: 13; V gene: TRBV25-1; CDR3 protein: CASTAGGYNEQFF; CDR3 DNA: TGTGCCAGCACAGCGGGGGGTTACAATGAGCAGTTCTTC
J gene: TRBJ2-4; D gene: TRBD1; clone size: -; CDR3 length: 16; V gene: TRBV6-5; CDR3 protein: CASSYSRQGTKNIQYF; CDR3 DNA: TGTGCCAGCAGTTACTCGCGACAGGGGACCAAAAACATTCAGTACTTC
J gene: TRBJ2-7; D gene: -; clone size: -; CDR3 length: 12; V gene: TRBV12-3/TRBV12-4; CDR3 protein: CASSSRGYEQYF; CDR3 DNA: TGTGCCAGCAGCTCCAGGGGATACGAGCAGTACTTC
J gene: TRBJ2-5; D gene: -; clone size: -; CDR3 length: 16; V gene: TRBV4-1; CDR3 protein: CASSRLGGALGETQYF; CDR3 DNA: TGCGCCAGCAGCCGCCTTGGTGGGGCCTTGGGAGAGACCCAGTACTTC
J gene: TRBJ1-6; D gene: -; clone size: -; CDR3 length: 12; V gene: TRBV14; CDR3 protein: CASSSGNSPLHF; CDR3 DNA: TGTGCCAGCAGCTCCGGTAATTCACCCCTCCACTTT
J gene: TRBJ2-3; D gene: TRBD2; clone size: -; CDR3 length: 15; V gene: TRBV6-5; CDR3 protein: CASSWGLGDADTQYF; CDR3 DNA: TGTGCCAGCAGTTGGGGACTAGGAGACGCAGATACGCAGTATTTT
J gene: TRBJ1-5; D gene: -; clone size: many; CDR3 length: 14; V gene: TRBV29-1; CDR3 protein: CSVEEVQGFRPQHF; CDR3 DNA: TGCAGCGTTGAAGAGGTGCAGGGTTTTCGGCCCCAGCATTTT
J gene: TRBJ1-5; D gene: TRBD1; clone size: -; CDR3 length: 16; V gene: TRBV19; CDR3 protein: CASSGQGARGNQPQHF; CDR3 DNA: TGTGCCAGTAGTGGACAGGGGGCCCGGGGCAATCAGCCCCAGCATTTT
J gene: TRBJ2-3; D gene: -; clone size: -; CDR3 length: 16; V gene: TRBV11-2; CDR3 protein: CASKRAAGQSTDTQYF; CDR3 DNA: TGTGCCAGCAAACGGGCCGCGGGACAGAGCACAGATACGCAGTATTTT
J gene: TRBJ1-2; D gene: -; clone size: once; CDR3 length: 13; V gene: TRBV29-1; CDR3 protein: CSVVWSGSRGYTF; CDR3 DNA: TGCAGCGTTGTCTGGTCTGGGTCGAGGGGCTACACCTTC
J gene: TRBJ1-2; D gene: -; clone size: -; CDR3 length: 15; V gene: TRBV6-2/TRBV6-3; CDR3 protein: CASSSGQPNIYGYTF; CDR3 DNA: TGTGCCAGCAGTTCAGGACAGCCTAATATTTATGGCTACACCTTC
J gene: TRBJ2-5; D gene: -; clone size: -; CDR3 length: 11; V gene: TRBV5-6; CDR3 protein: CASSYRETQYF; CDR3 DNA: TGTGCCAGCAGCTACCGGGAGACCCAGTACTTC
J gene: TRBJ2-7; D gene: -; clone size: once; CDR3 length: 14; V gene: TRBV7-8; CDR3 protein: CASSFSPPAYEQYF; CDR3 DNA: TGTGCCAGCAGCTTTTCACCTCCAGCCTACGAGCAGTACTTC
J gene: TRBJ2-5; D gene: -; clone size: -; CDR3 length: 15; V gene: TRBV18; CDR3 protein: CASSPPGSQQETQYF; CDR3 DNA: TGTGCCAGCTCACCACCCGGGAGTCAGCAAGAGACCCAGTACTTC
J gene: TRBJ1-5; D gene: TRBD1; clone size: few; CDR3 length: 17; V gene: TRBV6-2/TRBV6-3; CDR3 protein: CASSYPTGGRGNQPQHF; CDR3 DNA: TGTGCCAGCAGTTACCCTACAGGGGGTAGGGGCAATCAGCCCCAGCATTTT
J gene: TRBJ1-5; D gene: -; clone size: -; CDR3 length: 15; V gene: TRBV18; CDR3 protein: CASSPPGRRPGTQHF; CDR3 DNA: TGTGCCAGCTCACCACCTGGTAGGAGGCCGGGGACCCAGCATTTT